The clone carrying this T cell receptor (beta chain) was seen ten or more times. Its antigen is not known. These data belong to a study of sequential checkpoint blockade in melanoma. In the study overall: Maintenance nivolumab came after either treatment sequence. DNA from 91 pretreatment tumor samples underwent TCRβ immunosequencing. Matched biopsies came pretreatment and at week 13 for twenty-two patients.

Study conclusions and caveats: Response in arm A was associated with pretreatment TIL clonality.

Per the germline V gene, CDR1 is SGHNT and CDR2 is YENEEA. Between the trimmed V and J ends, which lost 4 bases and 4 bases, there was a span of 18 bases. This CDR3 is 16 amino acids long. Only in-frame clones appear in the TCRdb table, and some are missing; sequencing was by immunoSEQ multiplex PCR. The table records around 19,000 clones, more than 65% of them present only once. Stated treatment: randomized to nivolumab then ipilimumab (arm A) or the reverse (arm B). The TCR originated in a human donor with melanoma. The V and J genes are TRBV11-3 and TRBJ2-3, with D perhaps assigned TRBD1 or TRBD2 (6 bases each). The material was tumor tissue (inferred from file names), obtained from a patient given nivolumab and ipilimumab in sequence. The CDR3 sequence: CASSSLEGGWSDTQYF. The CDR3, as DNA: TGTGCCAGCAGCTCACTTGAGGGGGGCTGGTCAGATACGCAGTATTTT. The variable domain in full, with the rest retrieved from reference TRBV11-3 and TRBJ2-3, is EAGVVQSPRYKIIEKKQPVAFWCNPISGHNTLYWYLQNLGQGPELLIRYENEEAVDDSQLPKDRFSAERLKGVDSTLKIQPAELGDSAVYLCASSSLEGGWSDTQYFGPGTRLTVL.